These 3 T cell receptor beta chains came from one sample sequenced in a study of spatial heterogeneity in lung cancer. Via MiXCR, TCRdb re-called the 5' RACE reads, giving one row per CDR3 protein. The data contain some 120,000 distinct CDR3 sequences, roughly an eighth of them singletons. This sample's time point: blood at routine non-recurrence follow-up after resection. Whole RNA came from tumor, nontumor lung or frozen PBMC and was sequenced without being sorted. The sample in question was PBMCs, obtained at follow-up. Receptor source: a male donor with early-stage non-small cell lung cancer.

This clonotype appeared a few times. The chain links TRBV4-1 to TRBJ2-1; 10 bases match TRBD1. V was pared by 3 bases and J by 5 bases, with 19 bases of the junction left unmatched. This CDR3 region has 20 residues. The germline V gene encodes CDR1 MGHRA and CDR2 YSYEKL. The CDR3, as DNA: TGCGCCAGCAGCCAGCTATGGACAGGGGGTGGTAGCGGAGCACACAATGAGCAGTTCTTC. Translating gives CASSQLWTGGGSGAHNEQFF.

The rearrangement uses TRBV19 and TRBJ2-1, with a weak D call TRBD2 (7 bases). Trimming took 6 bases from V and 6 from J, leaving 15 bases between them. The CDR3 extends over 14 amino acids. The germline gives CDR1 LNHDA, CDR2 SQIVND (reference sequence). CDR3 DNA sequence: TGTGCCAGTAGGCCCCGGGGGGCAGGCAATGAGCAGTTCTTC. Translated, it gives CASRPRGAGNEQFF.

The chain employs TRBV3-1 and TRBJ2-5; 8 bases line up with TRBD2. V was pared by 1 base and J by 2 bases, with 6 bases of the junction left unmatched. The CDR3 is 16 residues long. From germline, CDR1 is LGHDT and CDR2 YNNKEL (reference sequence). The CDR3 reads CASSQAGLADQETQYF. DNA for the CDR3: TGTGCCAGCAGCCAAGCCGGACTAGCTGATCAAGAGACCCAGTACTTC.